Below, 24 T cell receptor beta chains from the same sample are listed, as sequenced in a study of molecular identifiers for immune sequencing clone quantification. One entry per CDR3 protein results from TCRdb running MiXCR on the PCR reads. The sample yields 250,000 to 400,000 distinct CDR3 sequences, 20% to 25% seen once. Material: naive CD8+ T cells from blood, with Jurkat cell RNA spiked in. Specified subset: FACS-sorted CD8+CD4-CCR7+CD45RA+ naive T cells. These TCRs come from a human donor in good health. Some libraries in this study had Jurkat cell RNA spiked in.

A remark on this clonotype: The junction differs from germline at one of its ends, possibly a read error. The chain has TRBV4-3 and TRBJ2-7, with D perhaps matching TRBD2 (6 bases). Germline CDR1 is LGHNA and CDR2 is YSLEER. The CDR3 runs 17 residues. CDR3 region: CASGQDVSLASSYEQYF. The CDR3 nucleotides read TGCGCCAGCGGCCAAGATGTATCCCTAGCGAGTAGTTACGAGCAGTACTTC.

A word on this clonotype: A much larger clone lies a single base off, so this may be a read error. J is TRBJ2-7 and V is TRBV30; possible D gene TRBD1, 5 bases. CDR3 length: 11 amino acids. V lost 5 bases to trimming and J lost 7 bases, with 12 bases between them. CDR1 and CDR2 (germline): GTSNPN, SVGIG (reference sequence). The CDR3 coding sequence is TGTGCCTGGTTCAGGGAAGCTGAGCAGTACTTC. The encoded protein is CAWFREAEQYF.

This clonotype showed up many times. This chain joins TRBV5-5 and TRBJ2-7; tentative D call: TRBD2 (5 bases). This CDR3 spans 15 amino acids. Trimming took off 1 base at V and 5 bases at J, with 16 bases between the two ends. Germline CDR1 reads SGHKS; CDR2 reads YYEKEE (reference sequence). CDR3 DNA sequence: TGTGCCAGCAGCTTGTTAATAGGGAGTATCCACGAGCAGTACTTC. Translation gives CASSLLIGSIHEQYF.

The CDR3 DNA reads TGTGCCAGCAGGGCCTCGCGGGACAGGTCGGCGTACGAGCAGTACTTC. Protein: CASRASRDRSAYEQYF. The V and J genes are TRBV12-3 or TRBV12-4 and TRBJ2-7, with 8 bases matching TRBD1. The J segment lost 4 bases and the V segment lost 6 bases, leaving 14 bases of the junction unmatched. The CDR3 is made up of 16 amino acids.

This clonotype was detected ten times or more. V gene TRBV13 combines with J gene TRBJ2-1; D might be TRBD1 (6 bases). Germline-derived CDR1 and CDR2 are PRHDT and FYEKMQ (reference sequence). This CDR3 is 14 amino acids long. The V gene lost 0 bases and the J gene lost 10 bases, with 13 bases spanning the gap. The CDR3 protein is CASSLGYGGGEQFF. The CDR3 DNA sequence: TGTGCCAGCAGCTTAGGCTATGGGGGCGGGGAGCAGTTCTTC. The whole variable domain, filled in from reference TRBV13 and TRBJ2-1, reads AAGVIQSPRHLIKEKRETATLKCYPIPRHDTVYWYQQGPGQDPQFLISFYEKMQSDKGSIPDRFSAQQFSDYHSELNMSSLELGDSALYFCASSLGYGGGEQFFGPGTRLTVL.

This clonotype was picked up many times. This sequence joins TRBV6-2 or TRBV6-3 and TRBJ1-1; D is ambiguous. The CDR3 spans 11 residues. Trimming removed 6 bases at V and 3 bases at J, with 5 bases between. Germline loops: CDR1 MNHEY, CDR2 SVGEGT. CDR3 amino acids: CASSQYTEAFF. The CDR3 coding sequence is TGTGCCAGCAGCCAATACACTGAAGCTTTCTTT.

This clonotype has ten or more counts. The chain couples TRBV9 to TRBJ2-2; the match to TRBD2 covers 7 bases. The CDR3 sequence is 15 residues long. Germline assignment: CDR1 SGDLS and CDR2 YYNGEE. V was clipped by 4 bases and J by 1 base; unmatched bases: 4. The CDR3 nucleotides read TGTGCCAGCAGCCCTCTAGCGGAGAACACCGGGGAGCTGTTTTTT. This gives the protein CASSPLAENTGELFF.

This clonotype has a handful of counts. CDR3 sequence (DNA): TGTGCCAGCAGTTACTCGAAGCGGGAGGGAACAGATACGCAGTATTTT. Translated, it gives CASSYSKREGTDTQYF. V and J are TRBV6-6 and TRBJ2-3; 10 nucleotides match TRBD2. CDR1 MNHNY and CDR2 SVGAGI come from the germline V gene (reference sequence). V was pared by 0 bases and J by 3 bases, with 3 bases of the junction left unmatched. The CDR3 runs 16 residues.

As concerns this clonotype: This may come from a read error, since a much larger clone is one base off. Here the CDR3 reads CASSLPDVHGCTF. The DNA for the CDR3 is TGTGCCAGCAGCTTACCTGACGTACATGGCTGCACCTTC. The chain couples TRBV7-9 to TRBJ1-2; no clear D gene. This CDR3 is built from 13 residues. Germline V gene lookup returns CDR1 SEHNR and CDR2 FQNEAQ (reference sequence).

The V call is TRBV4-3, the J call TRBJ1-2; TRBD1 aligns across 7 bases. Germline V gene sequence: CDR1 LGHNA, CDR2 YSLEER. The J segment lost 8 bases and the V segment lost 0 bases, leaving 12 bases of the junction unmatched. The CDR3 consists of 16 residues. The CDR3 coding sequence is TGCGCCAGCAGCCAAGAGAGGTGGGAGGGGGCTTGGGGCTACACCTTC. Protein: CASSQERWEGAWGYTF.

There are many counts of this clonotype. The V gene is TRBV12-3 or TRBV12-4, the J gene TRBJ1-3; TRBD1 is a possible D gene (5 bases). V gave up 6 bases and J gave up 4 bases, with 19 bases separating them. The CDR3 is made up of 16 amino acids. Here the CDR3 DNA reads TGTGCCAGCAGCCTTTCCGGACCAGGGTACGGAAACACCATATATTTT. It encodes CASSLSGPGYGNTIYF.

This clonotype appeared many times. The chain joins TRBV5-5 to TRBJ1-3, with D tentatively TRBD1 (6 bases). The ends were cut back, 2 bases at V and 0 bases at J, with 12 bases in the middle. CDR1 SGHKS and CDR2 YYEKEE come from the germline V gene (reference sequence). The CDR3 totals 16 residues. Written as DNA, the CDR3 is TGTGCCAGCAGCTTACCCCAGGGGTCCTCTGGAAACACCATATATTTT. This translates into CASSLPQGSSGNTIYF.

This clonotype has ten or more counts. The gene calls are TRBV19 and TRBJ2-7, with D possibly TRBD2 on 6 matching bases. CDR1 and CDR2 (germline): LNHDA, SQIVND (reference sequence). The V end was cut by 3 bases, the J end by 4 bases, with 16 bases between. The CDR3 has 15 residues. CDR3 in amino acids: CASSIFPGGSYEQYF. In nucleotides, the CDR3 is TGTGCCAGTAGTATTTTTCCCGGGGGTTCGTACGAGCAGTACTTC.

The rearrangement uses TRBV7-3 and TRBJ1-1; D is undetermined. The V end was cut by 5 bases, the J end by 7 bases, with 14 bases between. Germline CDR1 is SGHTA and CDR2 is FQGTGA. This CDR3 contains 13 residues. As DNA, the CDR3 is TGTGCCAGCAGCCCCCTGCCAAAAGGTGAAGCTTTCTTT. Its protein product is CASSPLPKGEAFF.

This clonotype has a count of ten or more. The chain combines TRBV5-1 with TRBJ1-1, with D possibly being TRBD1 (6 bases). CDR1 is SGHRS and CDR2 is YFSETQ in the germline V gene. V shed 0 bases and J shed 8 bases, with 14 bases lying between them. The CDR3 has 14 residues. The CDR3 sequence: CASSLGQGLIEAFF. The CDR3, as DNA: TGCGCCAGCAGCTTGGGGCAGGGGCTTATCGAAGCTTTCTTT.

About this clonotype itself: A read error is possible here, since a much larger clone lies one base away. The chain joins TRBV6-5 to TRBJ1-5; D remains ambiguous. Germline V gene data show CDR1 as MNHEY and CDR2 as SVGAGI. There are 13 residues in the CDR3. V gave up 3 bases and J gave up 5 bases, with 8 bases separating them. For the CDR3, the DNA is TGTGCCAGCAGTTATCGGTACGATCAGCCCCAGCATTTT. Its protein product is CASSYRYDQPQHF.

This clonotype was seen repeatedly, ten times or more. Here the CDR3 reads CASSGETQYF. In DNA form, the CDR3 reads TGCGCCAGCAGTGGGGAGACCCAGTACTTC. The V call is TRBV5-1, the J call TRBJ2-5, with D hard to call. V was trimmed by 5 bases and J by 5 bases, leaving 4 bases between them. Germline V CDR1 and CDR2: SGHRS, YFSETQ. The CDR3 loop spans 10 amino acids.

A note on this clonotype: This may be a read error, as it is one base from a much larger clone. The chain has TRBV12-3 or TRBV12-4 and TRBJ2-3, with 10 bases lining up with TRBD2. V was clipped by 4 bases and J by 4 bases; unmatched bases: 8. This CDR3 region has 16 residues. The CDR3 spells CASSYLAGESADTQYF. The CDR3 nucleotides are TGTGCCAGCAGTTACCTAGCGGGGGAAAGCGCAGATACGCAGTATTTT.

With regard to this clonotype: A much larger clone lies a single base off, so this may be a read error. The rearrangement links TRBV28 to TRBJ2-3; perhaps TRBD1 as D (5 bases). V dropped 5 bases and J dropped 4 bases, with 13 bases sitting between them. Germline values: CDR1 MDHEN, CDR2 SYDVKM. This CDR3 is 14 amino acids long. This CDR3 is CASSESQGPDTQYF. In DNA form, the CDR3 reads TGTGCCAGCAGTGAATCTCAGGGTCCAGATACGCAGTATTTT.

As to this clonotype: This may arise from a read error, as a much more abundant clone is one base away. The conserved phenylalanine or tryptophan normally closing the CDR3 is absent here, so this likely arose from a read error. The CDR3 nucleotides read TGCAGTGCTAGAGGCATTAGCGGGAGCACAGATACGCAGTATTCT. This encodes CSARGISGSTDTQYS. The chain joins TRBV20-1 to TRBJ2-3; 7 bases line up with TRBD2. This CDR3 has 15 amino acids. The V and J ends lost 1 base and 0 bases, in that order; junction bases with no gene match: 4. CDR1 is DFQATT and CDR2 is SNEGSKA in the germline V gene (reference sequence).

This clonotype appeared a few times. This sequence joins TRBV27 and TRBJ1-5; 8 nucleotides match TRBD1. CDR1 and CDR2 (germline): MNHEY, SMNVEV (reference sequence). The CDR3 has 15 amino acids. The V segment lost 5 bases and the J segment 7 bases; nucleotides outside the gene matches: 10. CDR3 sequence: CASSTPQGEGQPQHF. The DNA of the CDR3 is TGTGCCAGCAGTACCCCACAGGGGGAGGGCCAGCCCCAGCATTTT.

This clonotype was found many times. This chain joins TRBV4-3 and TRBJ1-6; D uncertain. The CDR3 extends over 16 amino acids. Looked up from germline, CDR1 is LGHNA and CDR2 is YSLEER. With 0 bases removed from V and 4 bases from J, the gap between germline ends came to 10 bases. The CDR3 DNA is TGCGCCAGCAGCCAAGAGGGTATTGATTATAATTCACCCCTCCACTTT. Protein sequence: CASSQEGIDYNSPLHF.

The CDR3 DNA reads as TGTGCCAGCAGACCCCTAGCGGGGGGCTTAGGTGAGCAGTTCTTC. Amino acid sequence: CASRPLAGGLGEQFF. The chain combines TRBV6-2 or TRBV6-3 with TRBJ2-1; 11 positions match TRBD2. The CDR3 covers 15 residues. The ends lost 6 bases at V and 9 bases at J; junction bases unmatched: 10. Per the germline V gene, CDR1 is MNHEY and CDR2 is SVGEGT.

The table lists this clonotype with many counts. The rearrangement links TRBV24-1 to TRBJ2-1, with TRBD2 matching 11 bases. Germline CDR1 KGHDR, CDR2 SFDVKD. V trimming: 1 base; J trimming: 8 bases; junction bases outside the gene matches: 6. The CDR3 sequence is 16 residues long. The CDR3 region has the DNA TGTGCCACCAGTGATTTTAGCCTAGCGGGAGGAGATGAGCAGTTCTTC. The encoded protein is CATSDFSLAGGDEQFF.